Listed below are T cell receptor beta chains from one sample, sequenced in a study of blood T cells in healthy people across ages. MiXCR, applied by TCRdb to the 5' RACE reads, yields one record per CDR3 protein. Of approximately 800,000 distinct CDR3 sequences listed, more than 55% are singletons. The sample taken for sequencing was blood. These receptors were obtained from a man aged 35-49 years in good health. Each CDR3 is given with its conserved first and last residue. The D gene is left open where the match is weak. Only some rows state a clone size, as once, few, many or a class for expanded clones.

D	V	J	size	CDR3	DNA
TRBD1	TRBV7-9	TRBJ1-2	-	CASSTRTGNGYTF	TGTGCCAGCAGCACGAGGACAGGGAACGGCTACACCTTC
TRBD2	TRBV20-1	TRBJ2-1	many	CSARDFRTSGSLGEQFF	TGCAGTGCTAGAGACTTCAGGACTAGCGGGAGCCTGGGAGAACAGTTCTTC
-	TRBV12-5	TRBJ1-6	-	CASALEGGSEYSPLHF	TGTGCTAGTGCCCTGGAGGGGGGGAGCGAGTATTCACCCCTCCACTTT
TRBD1	TRBV6-6	TRBJ2-7	-	CASRRPRDRGYEQYF	TGTGCCAGCAGGAGACCCCGGGACAGGGGTTACGAGCAGTACTTC
TRBD2	TRBV29-1	TRBJ2-1	-	CSADGGAGNNEQFF	TGCAGCGCTGACGGGGGGGCGGGGAACAATGAGCAGTTCTTC
TRBD1	TRBV5-5	TRBJ2-4	-	CASSLGDRGLEQYF	TGTGCCAGCAGCTTGGGAGACAGGGGGCTTGAGCAGTACTTC
TRBD2	TRBV20-1	TRBJ2-1	-	CSAATGTSYYNEQFF	TGCAGTGCCGCTACCGGGACTAGCTATTACAATGAGCAGTTCTTC
TRBD2	TRBV20-1	TRBJ2-7	-	CSARRTSGSESQYF	TGCAGTGCCCGACGGACTAGCGGCTCAGAATCCCAGTACTTC
TRBD2	TRBV4-3	TRBJ2-1	-	CASSQDRTSGRYNEQFF	TGCGCCAGCAGCCAAGATCGGACTAGCGGGAGGTACAATGAGCAGTTCTTC
TRBD1	TRBV20-1	TRBJ2-3	few	CSVQTGSTDTQYF	TGCAGTGTTCAGACAGGGAGCACAGATACGCAGTATTTT
TRBD1	TRBV11-2	TRBJ2-3	-	CASSRRQGTDTQYF	TGTGCCAGCAGCCGGAGACAGGGGACAGATACGCAGTATTTT
TRBD2	TRBV6-1	TRBJ2-5	-	CASRATSGGSPGTQYF	TGTGCCAGCAGAGCGACTAGCGGGGGGTCACCGGGTACCCAGTACTTC
-	TRBV20-1	TRBJ1-2	-	CSADPFGGGGYGYTF	TGCAGTGCTGATCCCTTTGGGGGGGGTGGCTATGGCTACACCTTC
-	TRBV28	TRBJ1-2	once	CASSTDRTYGYTF	TGTGCCAGCAGTACGGACAGAACATATGGCTACACCTTC
-	TRBV4-1	TRBJ1-1	-	CASSQDAGTYKEAFF	TGCGCCAGCAGCCAAGATGCCGGGACGTACAAAGAAGCTTTCTTT
-	TRBV15	TRBJ2-1	-	CATSRVGSRHQFF	TGTGCCACCAGCAGAGTCGGAAGTCGACATCAGTTCTTC
TRBD1	TRBV11-2	TRBJ1-5	-	CASSLVLFLTRDRGLGVDQPQHF	TGTGCCAGCAGCTTAGTATTATTCCTGACCCGGGACAGGGGGCTCGGAGTGGATCAGCCCCAGCATTTT
-	TRBV28	TRBJ1-1	-	CASSLPLPMNTEAFF	TGTGCCAGCAGTTTACCCTTACCTATGAACACTGAAGCTTTCTTT
TRBD1	TRBV20-1	TRBJ2-5	-	CSARSGTGTEETQYF	TGCAGTGCTAGATCGGGGACCGGGACAGAAGAGACCCAGTACTTC
-	TRBV7-2	TRBJ2-7	few	CASSEDRSSYEQYF	TGTGCCAGCAGCGAAGACAGGAGCTCCTACGAGCAGTACTTC
-	TRBV29-1	TRBJ2-7	-	CSVGSVYNEQYF	TGCAGCGTTGGTTCAGTTTACAATGAGCAGTACTTC
TRBD1	TRBV7-2	TRBJ2-1	-	CASSLEGQVYNEQFF	TGTGCCAGCAGCTTAGAGGGACAGGTATACAATGAGCAGTTCTTC
-	TRBV5-1	TRBJ2-1	-	CASSSILANEQFF	TGCGCCAGCAGCTCAATACTAGCCAATGAGCAGTTCTTC
TRBD1	TRBV20-1	TRBJ2-1	-	CSAGDRSFVNEQFF	TGCAGTGCTGGGGACAGGAGTTTTGTCAATGAGCAGTTCTTC
TRBD2	TRBV20-1	TRBJ2-1	-	CSASGTSNDEQFF	TGCAGTGCGTCCGGGACTAGCAACGATGAGCAGTTCTTC
-	TRBV27	TRBJ2-7	-	CASRSLGKTYEQYF	TGTGCCAGCAGATCTCTTGGCAAGACCTACGAGCAGTACTTC
TRBD1	TRBV10-2	TRBJ1-4	-	CASSQQGADEKLFF	TGCGCCAGCAGTCAACAGGGGGCTGATGAAAAACTGTTTTTT
-	TRBV27	TRBJ2-5	few	CASAGAGQSQVTQYF	TGTGCCAGCGCCGGAGCTGGACAGTCCCAAGTGACCCAGTACTTC
TRBD1	TRBV5-1	TRBJ2-2	-	CASQGQLNTGELFF	TGCGCCAGCCAGGGACAGTTGAACACCGGGGAGCTGTTTTTT
-	TRBV7-9	TRBJ1-5	-	CASSGGGRNQPQHF	TGTGCCAGCAGCGGGGGGGGTAGGAATCAGCCCCAGCATTTT
-	TRBV29-1	TRBJ2-5	many	CSALDLAGETQYF	TGCAGCGCCCTTGACCTGGCGGGGGAGACCCAGTACTTC
-	TRBV9	TRBJ1-6	-	CASSKEGRSSYNSPLHF	TGTGCCAGCAGCAAAGAGGGACGGAGCTCCTATAATTCACCCCTCCACTTT
-	TRBV4-1	TRBJ1-2	-	CASRSTGGLEYGYTF	TGCGCCAGCAGGAGTACAGGCGGGTTAGAGTATGGCTACACCTTC
TRBD2	TRBV3-1	TRBJ2-5	-	CASSRGLAGLSRETQYF	TGTGCCAGCAGCCGGGGACTAGCGGGCTTATCTCGCGAGACCCAGTACTTC
TRBD1	TRBV20-1	TRBJ2-7	-	CSARNLTGGIYEQYF	TGCAGTGCCCGGAATCTGACAGGGGGCATCTACGAGCAGTACTTC
-	TRBV5-1	TRBJ2-3	-	CASTLQFAGTDTQYF	TGCGCCAGCACCCTCCAGTTTGCGGGCACAGATACGCAGTATTTT
TRBD2	TRBV5-1	TRBJ2-1	-	CASRITGTIKSDEQFF	TGCGCCAGCAGAATTACCGGGACTATAAAGTCAGATGAGCAGTTCTTC
-	TRBV12-3/TRBV12-4	TRBJ2-5	-	CASRYGVETQYF	TGTGCCAGCAGATATGGTGTAGAGACCCAGTACTTC
-	TRBV3-1	TRBJ1-4	-	CASSPNAGINEKLFF	TGTGCCAGCAGCCCCAATGCTGGGATTAATGAAAAACTGTTTTTT
-	TRBV29-1	TRBJ2-6	-	CSVSVDSGANVLTF	TGCAGCGTTTCAGTTGACTCTGGGGCCAACGTCCTGACTTTC
-	TRBV6-6	TRBJ1-4	-	CASSYASSNEKLFF	TGTGCCAGCAGTTACGCGTCCAGTAATGAAAAACTGTTTTTT
-	TRBV29-1	TRBJ2-5	few	CSVVASRDGVWDETQYF	TGCAGCGTTGTAGCGTCCCGCGACGGGGTATGGGACGAGACCCAGTACTTC
-	TRBV6-5	TRBJ2-1	-	CASNSYNEQFF	TGTGCCAGCAATTCTTACAATGAGCAGTTCTTC
-	TRBV6-2/TRBV6-3	TRBJ1-2	-	CANSQGSNYGYTF	TGTGCCAACTCACAGGGATCTAACTATGGCTACACCTTC
TRBD1	TRBV7-2	TRBJ1-4	-	CASSLAPGGGGPGTNEKLFF	TGTGCCAGCAGCTTAGCCCCAGGGGGCGGGGGACCTGGGACTAATGAAAAACTGTTTTTT
TRBD2	TRBV29-1	TRBJ2-1	-	CSVVGTSGVYEQFF	TGCAGCGTTGTTGGGACTAGCGGGGTCTACGAGCAGTTCTTC